This TCR beta chain was observed in a study of cytomegalovirus exposure and HLA in healthy donors. General study findings and limits: Prediction of most subjects' HLA-A and HLA-B alleles by TCR beta sequences was reportedly accurate. Some highly shared sequence variants likely arose as a pipeline artifact. In an earlier analysis, most TCR beta V segments were productive about 87% or about 30% of the time.

Researchers ran the PCR with 60 Vbeta and 13 Jbeta primers. Libraries were prepared by immunoSEQ multiplex PCR; TCRdb keeps only in-frame clonotypes and omits some of them. The sample records about 130,000 clones, approximately 79% being singletons. Points on this clone: The antigen remains unidentified.

Trimming removed 5 bases at V and 3 bases at J, with 8 bases between. CDR1 and CDR2 (germline): LNHDA, SQIVND (reference sequence). The CDR3 is 12 residues long. Sequencing input: PBMCs. The chain employs TRBV19 and TRBJ2-7; no clear D. The TCR comes from a male donor in good health and CMV-seronegative. The CDR3 here is CASSQADYEQYF. In DNA, the CDR3 is TGTGCCAGTAGTCAGGCAGACTACGAGCAGTACTTC.